Each of the 20 T cell receptor beta chains below was sequenced from the same sample in a study of Ad26.COV2.S vaccination and SARS-CoV-2 variants (dated by TCRdb to 2020 to 2023). The sample's treatment or condition, from its label and the paper: over 15 received Ad26.COV2.S at low or high dose, single or two shots; about 5 received placebo; per-sample allocation not given. Repertoires of vaccine and placebo recipients were sequenced from samples taken on day 63 after the first injection. Libraries were built with the immunoSEQ multiplex PCR assay. Entries here come from immuneACCESS through TCRdb and include only in-frame sequences with V and J called. Some clones fail to appear in such tables; in the studies checked, an unresolved V gene covers under half of the shortfall, and the cause of the remainder is unknown. For this sample there are roughly 420,000 clones; more than 75% appear just once. The top ten clones comprise around 3.6% of the sample.

The sample was peripheral blood, taken in a trial of Ad26.COV2.S vaccine versus placebo. These TCRs come from a person aged 18-65 years who received the Ad26.COV2.S COVID-19 vaccine or a placebo.

V usage is TRBV6-5 and J usage is TRBJ1-3; no clear D. The CDR3 sequence is 13 residues long. The germline V and J ends were trimmed by 2 bases and 3 bases, with 5 bases remaining between them. Looked up from germline, CDR1 is MNHEY and CDR2 is SVGAGI. In DNA, the CDR3 is TGTGCCAGCAGTTACGTACTTGGAAACACCATATATTTT. The encoded protein is CASSYVLGNTIYF.

This chain joins TRBV10-3 and TRBJ2-5; 7 positions match TRBD2. The CDR3 is 14 amino acids. Germline CDR1 is ENHRY and CDR2 is SYGVKD. V trimming: 8 bases; J trimming: 1 base; junction bases outside the gene matches: 7. In nucleotides, the CDR3 is TGTGCCATCTCTCCTAGCGGACTCCAAGAGACCCAGTACTTC. Translated: CAISPSGLQETQYF.

The chain has TRBV7-9 and TRBJ2-3; the match to TRBD1 covers 7 bases. Germline V gene lookup returns CDR1 SEHNR and CDR2 FQNEAQ (reference sequence). With 4 bases clipped from V and 1 base from J, the junction kept 8 bases outside the gene matches. This CDR3 has 16 residues. CDR3 DNA sequence: TGTGCCAGCAGCTCACCGACAGGGATTGGCACAGATACGCAGTATTTT. It specifies CASSSPTGIGTDTQYF. Full variable domain (rest looked up from reference TRBV7-9 and TRBJ2-3): DTGVSQNPRHKITKRGQNVTFRCDPISEHNRLYWYRQTLGQGPEFLTYFQNEAQLEKSRLLSDRFSAERPKGSFSTLEIQRTEQGDSAMYLCASSSPTGIGTDTQYFGPGTRLTVL.

CDR3: CASSQGPKRGRGPNGYTF. CDR3 DNA: TGCGCCAGCAGCCAAGGACCAAAAAGGGGGCGTGGGCCCAACGGCTACACCTTC. This chain connects TRBV4-1 to TRBJ1-2, with 7 bases aligning to TRBD1. Trimming removed 1 base from V and 8 bases from J; junction bases left unmatched: 19. Germline V gene lookup returns CDR1 MGHRA and CDR2 YSYEKL. The CDR3 is made up of 18 amino acids.

The gene calls are TRBV6-5 and TRBJ2-7; 13 nucleotides match TRBD2. CDR3 length: 15 amino acids. V trimming: 5 bases; J trimming: 2 bases; junction bases outside the gene matches: 3. Germline lookup yields CDR1 MNHEY and CDR2 SVGAGI. CDR3 sequence: CASSPGLAGAYEQYF. Written as DNA, the CDR3 is TGTGCCAGCAGTCCCGGACTAGCGGGGGCCTACGAGCAGTACTTC.

The chain carries TRBV14 and TRBJ2-7; unclear D gene. The V gene lost 2 bases and the J gene lost 5 bases, with 22 bases spanning the gap. The CDR3 runs to 17 residues. Germline lookup yields CDR1 SGHDN and CDR2 FVKESK. CDR3 residues: CASSQNPLEGYSNEQYF. The CDR3 bases are TGTGCCAGCAGCCAAAATCCTTTAGAAGGCTACTCTAACGAGCAGTACTTC.

This clone was counted once. The chain uses TRBV28 and TRBJ2-7; 7 bases are shared with TRBD1. Trimming removed 2 bases from V and 2 bases from J; junction bases left unmatched: 0. The germline V gene has CDR1 MDHEN and CDR2 SYDVKM. The CDR3 has 13 amino acids. CDR3 amino acids: CASSLRGPYEQYF. The DNA of the CDR3 is TGTGCCAGCAGTTTAAGGGGGCCCTACGAGCAGTACTTC.

This clone was picked up one time. The rearrangement uses TRBV2 and TRBJ1-6; 7 nucleotides line up with TRBD1. The CDR3 runs 15 residues. Germline CDR1 is SNHLY and CDR2 is FYNNEI. J was trimmed by 6 bases and V by 4 bases; bases with no gene match: 6. CDR3 nucleotides: TGTGCCAGCAGTGCCCAGACAGGGAGTAATTCACCCCTCCACTTT. This sequence encodes CASSAQTGSNSPLHF.

In the case of this clone: This sample also contains other DNA sequences that code for the same CDR3. The rearrangement links TRBV4-1 to TRBJ2-7; unclear D gene. Deletions cut 1 base from V and 1 base from J, with 11 bases between. Germline-derived CDR1 and CDR2 are MGHRA and YSYEKL. There are 15 residues in the CDR3. For the CDR3, the DNA is TGCGCCAGCAGCCAAGGGCGCAGACTTTCCTACGAGCAGTACTTC. Translated: CASSQGRRLSYEQYF.

The gene calls are TRBV3-1 (or the pseudogene TRBV3-2) and TRBJ2-5, with TRBD2 matching 9 bases. Germline loops: CDR1 LGHDT, CDR2 YNNKEL (reference sequence). The CDR3 sequence is 15 residues long. Trimming took 3 bases from V and 4 from J; bases not matched to a gene: 6. CDR3 amino acids: CASSQDGTSIETQYF. For the CDR3, the DNA is TGTGCCAGCAGCCAGGACGGGACTAGCATAGAGACCCAGTACTTC.

V and J are TRBV5-1 and TRBJ2-3, with D tentatively TRBD2 (5 bases). The CDR3 consists of 15 residues. Trimming pared 0 bases from V and 7 bases from J, leaving 15 bases between. Germline lookup yields CDR1 SGHRS and CDR2 YFSETQ. The CDR3 DNA follows: TGCGCCAGCAGCTTGGTGGGCGGGCCCTTGAATACGCAGTATTTT. Translated, it gives CASSLVGGPLNTQYF.

The chain carries TRBV11-3 and TRBJ2-4, with D tentatively TRBD1 or TRBD2 (5 bases each). Germline V lookup: CDR1 SGHNT, CDR2 YENEEA. The length of the CDR3 is 14 residues. Trimming took off 4 bases at V and 0 bases at J, with 7 bases between the two ends. CDR3 region: CASSSGTAKNIQYF. The CDR3 coding sequence is TGTGCCAGCAGCTCTGGGACAGCCAAAAACATTCAGTACTTC.

The genes are TRBV10-3 and TRBJ2-5; no clear D gene. Germline V gives CDR1 ENHRY, CDR2 SYGVKD. The V gene lost 5 bases and the J gene lost 2 bases, with 9 bases spanning the gap. The CDR3 is made up of 13 amino acids. The CDR3 DNA reads as TGTGCCATCAGTAGGGCCCTGCAAGAGACCCAGTACTTC. Protein: CAISRALQETQYF.

The chain couples TRBV7-9 to TRBJ2-5, with D maybe TRBD2 (6 bases). CDR1 is SEHNR and CDR2 is FQNEAQ in the germline V gene (reference sequence). Deletions cut 1 base from V and 5 bases from J, with 20 bases between. There are 17 residues in the CDR3. For the CDR3, the DNA is TGTGCCAGCAGCTTAGTTTGGTCTAGCGACTTGGGTGAGACCCAGTACTTC. Protein: CASSLVWSSDLGETQYF.

This clone showed up just a few times. The chain links TRBV9 to TRBJ1-1; no clear D. Deletions cut 4 bases from V and 6 bases from J, with 13 bases between. The CDR3 has 13 residues. Germline CDR1 reads SGDLS; CDR2 reads YYNGEE. CDR3 sequence: CASSSLVGSEAFF. The CDR3 region has the DNA TGTGCCAGCAGCTCACTAGTGGGTTCTGAAGCTTTCTTT.

The chain has TRBV9 and TRBJ2-1, with D unclear. The CDR3 totals 15 residues. Trimming pared 0 bases from V and 0 bases from J, leaving 7 bases between. Per germline, CDR1 SGDLS and CDR2 YYNGEE. The CDR3 spells CASSVGVSSYNEQFF. The CDR3 nucleotides are TGTGCCAGCAGCGTAGGCGTTAGCTCCTACAATGAGCAGTTCTTC.

This chain joins TRBV7-2 and TRBJ1-5; no clear D. This CDR3 is built from 14 residues. Germline CDR1 reads SGHTA; CDR2 reads FQGNSA. V was pared by 1 base and J by 0 bases, with 4 bases between. In DNA, the CDR3 is TGTGCCAGCAGCTTAGGTGCTAGCAATCAGCCCCAGCATTTT. It encodes CASSLGASNQPQHF.

The chain links TRBV28 to TRBJ2-1; 7 bases are a match to TRBD2. CDR3 length: 14 amino acids. The V gene's germline CDR1 is MDHEN and CDR2 SYDVKM. V trimming: 3 bases; J trimming: 4 bases; junction bases outside the gene matches: 3. For the CDR3, the DNA is TGTGCCAGCAGTTTTTCCGGGGGGTACAATGAGCAGTTCTTC. This gives the protein CASSFSGGYNEQFF. Full variable domain (rest looked up from reference TRBV28 and TRBJ2-1): DVKVTQSSRYLVKRTGEKVFLECVQDMDHENMFWYRQDPGLGLRLIYFSYDVKMKEKGDIPEGYSVSREKKERFSLILESASTNQTSMYLCASSFSGGYNEQFFGPGTRLTVL.

This clone occurred a few times. The CDR3 is CASSPQAGYEQYF. The CDR3 DNA sequence: TGTGCCAGCAGCCCCCAGGCGGGCTACGAGCAGTACTTC. The chain carries TRBV7-3 and TRBJ2-7, with a possible D match to TRBD2 (5 bases). The CDR3 contains 13 residues. CDR1 and CDR2 (germline): SGHTA, FQGTGA. Trimming took off 5 bases at V and 3 bases at J, with 11 bases between the two ends.

The chain has TRBV5-4 and TRBJ2-3, with 12 bases lining up with TRBD2. The V segment lost 4 bases and the J segment 1 base; nucleotides outside the gene matches: 4. CDR3 length: 16 residues. The germline CDR1 and CDR2 sequences are SGHNT and YYREEE (reference sequence). The CDR3 here is CASSPRLAGGTDTQYF. CDR3 nucleotides: TGTGCCAGCAGCCCTAGACTAGCGGGGGGCACAGATACGCAGTATTTT.